This T cell receptor beta chain originates from a study of shared clonotypes between healthy human individuals. The authors ran unsorted PBMC replicate PCRs on about 300 ng DNA, about 31,000 T cell genomes. As originally analysed: Quality scores were absent from the junction-only immunoSEQ sequences, so filtering differed. Generated by immunoSEQ multiplex PCR, the TCRdb table keeps only in-frame clones and is missing some. D and trimming were read from the DNA, whereas the V and J calls and clone size are those reported in that table. Among about 490,000 clones listed, 65% to 85% were seen once. The CDR3 spans 17 residues. With 2 bases removed from V and 3 bases from J, the gap between germline ends came to 20 bases. From germline, CDR1 is MGHRA and CDR2 YSYEKL. Donors comprised healthy HIV-negative adults lacking recent acute infections or vaccinations.

This receptor was taken from a woman aged 40 to 49 in good health. Some clones in this sample may be carry-over from other donors' samples. V gene TRBV4-1 combines with J gene TRBJ2-7, with D hard to call. The source material was PBMCs. The CDR3 DNA follows: TGCGCCAGCAGCCAATTTCCGCTGGGCCCTAAAAACTACGAGCAGTACTTC. Residues: CASSQFPLGPKNYEQYF.